Included here is one T cell receptor beta chain sequence, with context. Its antigen is as yet unknown. This record belongs to a study of a mutant IDH1 vaccine in newly diagnosed glioma. Looking at the study overall: In some groups vaccination began 4-6 weeks post-radiotherapy; others received it with temozolomide.

Trimming shortened V by 4 bases and J by 5 bases, and 3 bases separated the two germline ends. This CDR3 contains 11 residues. Germline-derived CDR1 and CDR2 are GTSNPN and SVGIG (reference sequence). The time point is: week 35, safety follow-up. The investigators gave 300 ug of mutant IDH1 20-mer peptide in each vaccine dose, together with topical imiquimod. In weeks 1, 3, 5, 7, 11, 15, 19 and 23, patients were vaccinated. Clones were read by immunoSEQ multiplex PCR, and TCRdb kept only the in-frame ones, dropping some. Among about 54,000 clones listed, around four fifths were seen once. Sequences were derived from PBMCs, sampled from a glioma patient whose treatment included an IDH1 peptide vaccine. The chain carries TRBV30 and TRBJ2-6; D ambiguous. This clonotype was obtained from a woman aged 18-29 years with glioma. CDR3 region: CAWTWANVLTF. The CDR3 region has the DNA TGTGCCTGGACGTGGGCCAACGTCCTGACTTTC.